The source of this T cell receptor beta chain is a study of lymphopenia after photon versus proton radiotherapy (dated by TCRdb to about 2019). About the study as a whole: The immunological effects of photon versus proton radiation therapy were compared in patients with gastrointestinal tumors who developed high-grade lymphopenia. The 15 to 25 patients in the cohort had gastrointestinal tumors, were treated with either photon or proton therapy, and subsequently developed lymphopenia. The study was designed to characterize how the impact on the immune system differs between the two radiation modalities. What the research found in general, with its limitations: The survival association was assessed only in patients who died, and the authors presented better survival with proton therapy as a possibility rather than a demonstrated result. During treatment, patients who received photon therapy lost naive T cells and TCR diversity and gained effector/memory populations, whereas patients who received proton therapy remained relatively stable. Across the cohort, among patients who died, a greater drop in TCR diversity after the nadir was inversely correlated with overall survival time. After the lymphocyte count nadir, photon-treated repertoires showed oligoclonal expansion, especially of CD8+ Temra cells, which drove the drop in diversity.

For this clone: What this receptor recognizes is not known. Base qualities are not at hand, and no much larger clone is one base apart.

Counted from cysteine to phenylalanine, this CDR3 has 15 amino acids. Only the CDR3 part of the read is kept: 45 bases, read in frame from the first base. The germline V gene (reference sequence) supplies CDR1 SGHNT and CDR2 YYREEE. Between the V and J ends, shortened by 0 bases and 3 bases respectively, the junction contains 9 bases. The library came from the immunoSEQ multiplex PCR assay. T cell repertoires were profiled with deep sequencing of rearranged TCR beta loci together with multiparametric flow cytometry. TCRdb carries this immuneACCESS record with in-frame sequences only. Its versions omit some clonotypes, under half of them owing to an unresolved V gene in the studies checked, with the rest unexplained. This sample comprises some 64,000 clones, 87% of them detected only once. The ten most abundant clones make up more than 10% of the sample.

The TCR was taken from a man older than 75 with esophageal cancer. The rearrangement joined TRBV5-4 to TRBJ1-4; D gene: possibly TRBD1, on 5 matching bases. Sequencing used peripheral blood, obtained from a patient treated with proton-based radiotherapy. The CDR3: CASSLDQGPNEKLFF. The DNA sequence is given as TGTGCCAGCAGCTTGGACCAGGGACCTAATGAAAAACTGTTTTTT.